This entry features one T cell receptor (beta chain) sequence. Its antigen is not identified. One end of the junction varies from germline; a read error may be responsible. The data stem from a study of tumor and adjacent non-tumor tissue in lung cancer. Study-wide context: Stage I to III disease affected 10 men and 5 women aged about 31 to 80.

The library came from three nested PCR rounds adapted from ARM-PCR protocols. One entry per CDR3 protein results from TCRdb running MiXCR on the multiplex PCR reads. Of approximately 86,000 distinct CDR3 sequences in the sample, about two thirds were seen once. The template was RNA from unsorted bulk tissue. Study-wide points: In normal lung, the top 100 clones were significantly more dominant than in tumor.

The specimen was lung tumor tissue. The TCR originated in a woman in her thirties or forties with non-small cell lung cancer.

CDR3 DNA: TGCGCCAGCAGCCTTGGGACAATTACTGAAGCTTTCTTT. It specifies CASSLGTITEAFF. The V gene is TRBV14, the J gene TRBJ1-1; D is possibly TRBD1 (6 bases). The CDR3 runs to 13 residues. Germline V CDR1 and CDR2: SGHDN, FVKESK.